A selection of T cell receptor beta chains follows, all from one sample in a study of cytotoxic CD8 clonotypes in ibrutinib-treated CLL. This table comes from immunoSEQ multiplex PCR, and its TCRdb copy is limited to in-frame clones, with some not included. The table includes 150,000 to 200,000 clones, around nine tenths detected once. The sequencing used PBMCs, collected at disease progression, from a patient treated with ibrutinib. The receptors stem from a human donor with chronic lymphocytic leukemia. Both conserved end residues are part of each CDR3. D genes are given only for firm matches. The size of a clone is reported for some rows only, either as once, few or many, or as a class for expanded clones.

>TRBV2|TRBD1|.|TRBJ1-2
TGTGCCAGCAGTCGACAGGGGGACTATGGCTACACCTTC
CASSRQGDYGYTF
>TRBV28|.|.|TRBJ1-2
TGTGCCAGCAGTTTATTGGCCAGGGCCTATGGCTACACCTTC
CASSLLARAYGYTF
>TRBV18|.|.|TRBJ2-5
TGTGCCAGCTCACCACCTAGCACCAAGACCCAGTACTTC
CASSPPSTKTQYF
>TRBV6-5|.|few|TRBJ1-3
TGTGCCAGCAGTTACGGGACTTCAAGAAACACCATATATTTT
CASSYGTSRNTIYF
>TRBV19|.|.|TRBJ2-5
TGTGCCAGTAGTAATACCGGGGGACGGGCGGAGACCCAGTACTTC
CASSNTGGRAETQYF
>TRBV19|TRBD2|.|TRBJ2-5
TGTGCCAGTAGTGTACTAGCGGCGTACCAAGAGACCCAGTACTTC
CASSVLAAYQETQYF
>TRBV11-2|.|once|TRBJ1-2
TGTGCCAGCAGCTTTAACAGGGTCGGGTATGGCTACACCTTC
CASSFNRVGYGYTF
>TRBV28|.|once|TRBJ1-1
TGTGCCAGCAGTTTCCCAGGACGGGACACTGAAGCTTTCTTT
CASSFPGRDTEAFF
>TRBV4-1|TRBD1|.|TRBJ2-1
TGCGCCAGCAGCCTCGGACAGGGAGGCTACAATGAGCAGTTCTTC
CASSLGQGGYNEQFF
>TRBV14|TRBD1|.|TRBJ2-3
TGTGCCAGCAGCCGGAAACCTGTCGGGACAGGGGGATCCGATACGCAGTATTTT
CASSRKPVGTGGSDTQYF
>TRBV7-2|.|.|TRBJ2-7
TGTGCCAGCAGCTTCCCCTCCGGGGTCGGGAAGTACTTC
CASSFPSGVGKYF
>TRBV19|TRBD1|.|TRBJ1-4
TGTGCCACTCAGGACAGGGTCAACTTAAATGAAAAACTGTTTTTT
CATQDRVNLNEKLFF
>TRBV10-3|.|.|TRBJ2-4
TGTGCCATCAGTCATATCGACAGCGAGGACAAAAACATTCAGTACTTC
CAISHIDSEDKNIQYF
>TRBV29-1|.|.|TRBJ1-2
TGCAGCGTTGAACAGGGTCGTAACTATGGCTACACCTTC
CSVEQGRNYGYTF
>TRBV9|.|.|TRBJ2-7
TGTGCCAGCAGCGTAGAATGGGGGGCCGAGCAGTACTTC
CASSVEWGAEQYF
>TRBV5-4|.|.|TRBJ2-7
TGTGCCAGCAGCTTATGGGGGGAGCAGTACTTC
CASSLWGEQYF
>TRBV2|.|.|TRBJ2-3
TGTGCCGGTAACAGGGCCGGGGCAGATACGCAGTATTTT
CAGNRAGADTQYF
>TRBV27|.|.|TRBJ2-7
TGTGCCAGCAGTTTTAGTCCCTACGAGCAGTACTTC
CASSFSPYEQYF
>TRBV27|.|.|TRBJ1-1
TGTGCCAGCAGTTTCGGAGGTTCGGGCACTGAAGCTTTCTTT
CASSFGGSGTEAFF
>TRBV30|.|few|TRBJ2-3
TGTGCCTGCCGTCAGGGTTTCGGTACAGATACGCAGTATTTT
CACRQGFGTDTQYF
>TRBV11-1|.|.|TRBJ2-7
TGTGCCAGCAGCTTAACCGGGCGCCACGAGCAGTACTTC
CASSLTGRHEQYF
>TRBV30|TRBD1|.|TRBJ1-4
TGTGCCTGGACCAAGGGACAGGAAAATGAAAAACTGTTTTTT
CAWTKGQENEKLFF
>TRBV27|TRBD1|.|TRBJ2-7
TGTGCCAGCAGCTCCAAGGGGGCCCGCCCCTACGAGCAGTACTTC
CASSSKGARPYEQYF
>TRBV5-6|TRBD2|.|TRBJ2-3
TGTGCCAGCAGCTTGCAGCGGGAGGTGATTTCAGATACGCAGTATTTT
CASSLQREVISDTQYF
>TRBV15|TRBD2|once|TRBJ2-1
TGTGCCACCAGCAGAGAACTATCTCGCGGGAGTCGCTCCTACAATGAGCAGTTCTTC
CATSRELSRGSRSYNEQFF
>TRBV4-2|.|.|TRBJ2-3
TGTGCCAGCAGCCCGGCTAGCACAGATACGCAGTATTTT
CASSPASTDTQYF
>TRBV20-1|.|.|TRBJ2-7
TGCAGTGCCCCATTGAGCAACGAGCAGTACTTC
CSAPLSNEQYF
>TRBV19|.|.|TRBJ1-2
TGTGCCAGTAGTATAAGGTCGGAGGGAGTCCACTATGGCTACACCTTC
CASSIRSEGVHYGYTF
>TRBV19|.|.|TRBJ1-1
TGTGCCAGTAGTAAGGAGATCCGTGGGAACACTGAAGCTTTCTTT
CASSKEIRGNTEAFF
>TRBV28|TRBD1|.|TRBJ1-2
TGTGCCAGCAGCCATTCCCCCGGGACAGGGGGCGCAAAAGGCTACACCTTC
CASSHSPGTGGAKGYTF
>TRBV30|TRBD1|.|TRBJ2-7
TGTGCCTGGAGTGTAGACAGGGTCACCGCGCAGTACTTC
CAWSVDRVTAQYF
>TRBV5-6|.|.|TRBJ1-4
TGTGCCAGCAGCACAGCAGGGCCGACTAATGAAAAACTGTTTTTT
CASSTAGPTNEKLFF
>TRBV11-3|.|.|TRBJ1-1
TGTGCCAGCAGCTTAGTGGGCCTGGGTGAAAATTACAACACTGAAGCTTTCTTT
CASSLVGLGENYNTEAFF
>TRBV4-1|TRBD1|once|TRBJ2-3
TGCGCCAGCAGCCAACCGGGACAGGGTAGCGCAGATACGCAGTATTTT
CASSQPGQGSADTQYF
>TRBV18|TRBD1|.|TRBJ1-3
TGTGCCAGCTCTAAAAAAAACGAGGGGGCTCTTGGAAACACCATATATTTT
CASSKKNEGALGNTIYF
>TRBV29-1|.|.|TRBJ1-2
TGCAGCGTTGAAGCAGGGTTCTATGGCTACACCTTC
CSVEAGFYGYTF
>TRBV4-3|.|.|TRBJ1-1
TGCGCCAGCAGCCAAGATATCCCAGGGTTAATTTTTGGCACTGAAGCTTTCTTT
CASSQDIPGLIFGTEAFF
>TRBV5-4|.|few|TRBJ2-7
TGTGCCAGCAGCTTGAACACGGCCGAGCAGTACTTC
CASSLNTAEQYF
>TRBV30|TRBD1|.|TRBJ1-1
TGTGCCTGGAGTCCTGGGACAGGGTCCACTGAAGCTTTCTTT
CAWSPGTGSTEAFF
>TRBV5-4|.|.|TRBJ1-6
TGTGCCAGCAGCTTCGACAGCAATTCACCCCTCCACTTT
CASSFDSNSPLHF
>TRBV19|TRBD1|few|TRBJ1-1
TGTGCCAGTAGTATCCTACGGACAGGATCGGCTTTCTTT
CASSILRTGSAFF
>TRBV7-8|TRBD1|.|TRBJ1-2
TGTGCCAGCAGCTTAGTAGCAGGCAGGGGGCAAGGCTACACCTTC
CASSLVAGRGQGYTF
>TRBV7-7|TRBD2|.|TRBJ2-5
TGTGCTAGCAGCTTAGGGACTAACCAAGAGACCCAGTACTTC
CASSLGTNQETQYF
>TRBV19|.|few|TRBJ1-1
TGTGCCAGTAGTATACAGAACACTGAAGCTTTCTTT
CASSIQNTEAFF
>TRBV6-6|.|.|TRBJ2-5
TGTGCCAGCAGTTACGGACTAGGGGGGCGTGAAGAGACCCAGTACTTC
CASSYGLGGREETQYF